The rows below give T cell receptor beta chains drawn from one sample of a study of blood T cell repertoires in COVID-19. Clones were sequenced by immunoSEQ multiplex PCR, and TCRdb holds only the in-frame ones, with some missing. This sample has 310,000 or so clones, with over 75% found just once. The source material was PBMCs or T cells enriched from blood (not recorded which). These receptors were taken from a woman aged 18-35 years who had recovered from COVID-19. The CDR3 runs from the conserved cysteine through the conserved F or W. Fields, in order: V gene, J gene, CDR3 protein.

>TRBV19|TRBJ1-6
CASSIRTAYNSPLHF
>TRBV2|TRBJ1-1
CASRNQGNTEAFF
>TRBV6-5|TRBJ1-2
CASSYTGGLGYTF
>TRBV30|TRBJ2-3
CAWSVQRIGQGSDTQYF
>TRBV30|TRBJ2-7
CAWSVETGAYEQYF
>TRBV12-3/TRBV12-4|TRBJ1-5
CASSFTVNQPQHF
>TRBV5-1|TRBJ2-4
CASSFLTGGNIQYF
>TRBV9|TRBJ2-7
CASSGLQGGEQYF
>TRBV7-9|TRBJ2-5
CASSSTWTSGGAGFQTQYF
>TRBV29-1|TRBJ1-1
CSVTGSNTEAFF
>TRBV6-1|TRBJ2-7
CASSEDEAGGPIVYEQYF
>TRBV3-1/TRBV3-2|TRBJ2-7
CASSQGSGRPLEQYF
>TRBV18|TRBJ2-1
CASSPFSSDRGSYNEQFF
>TRBV27|TRBJ1-1
CASSWGGTEAFF
>TRBV19|TRBJ2-5
CASSVAGGPETQYF
>TRBV19|TRBJ2-1
CASSKGQDYNEQFF
>TRBV7-9|TRBJ1-1
CASIAGFTNTEAFF
>TRBV19|TRBJ1-5
CASSMGRWQGDGQPQHF
>TRBV5-4|TRBJ1-2
CASSPASDYGYTF
>TRBV6-5|TRBJ1-6
CASRLSGGNSPLHF
>TRBV7-9|TRBJ2-1
CASSLADFSYNEQFF
>TRBV4-2|TRBJ2-5
CASSLSPSGDPQETQYF